This T cell receptor beta chain emerged from a study of T cell changes during pregnancy in multiple sclerosis. Sequencing was performed with immunoSEQ multiplex PCR; in TCRdb, only in-frame clones are kept and a portion is missing. The sample contains 65,000 to 85,000 clones, over 90% of which appear only once. The CDR3 length is 14 residues. Trimming removed 6 bases at V and 14 bases at J, with 25 bases between. Germline V gene sequence: CDR1 MNHNY, CDR2 SVGAGI (reference sequence). This clonotype originated in a female donor with multiple sclerosis, enrolled in a pregnancy study. The V call is TRBV6-6, the J call TRBJ1-2; D gene uncertain. The sequenced sample was CD4+ T cells from peripheral blood mononuclear cells, obtained after pregnancy. The CDR3 region is CASSPRADLRGWTF. CDR3 in DNA: TGTGCCAGCAGCCCACGGGCCGACCTTCGGGGTTGGACCTTC.